Shown below are 7 T cell receptor beta chains from a single sample sequenced in a study of CD8+ T cells in alopecia areata. As for treatment: oral pan-JAK inhibitor, 5-10 mg twice daily. Extracted RNA was reverse transcribed, and the resulting cDNA served as sequencing template. Data came from immunoSEQ multiplex PCR; TCRdb stores just in-frame clones and leaves some out. The sample gives some 80,000 clones, roughly 70% of which show up once; around 24% is in the top ten. The sample in question was CD8+ T cells sorted from blood, obtained at week 24, from a patient treated with tofacitinib. These receptors were collected from a human donor with alopecia areata.

This clone was seen a handful of times. The chain recombines TRBV7-9 with TRBJ2-5; tentatively, D is TRBD1 (6 bases). The CDR3 consists of 13 residues. Looked up from germline, CDR1 is SEHNR and CDR2 is FQNEAQ (reference sequence). V was shortened by 5 bases and J by 2 bases, with 9 bases between the two germline ends. In DNA, the CDR3 is TGTGCCAGCAGCCCGGACAGTCAAGAGACCCAGTACTTC. This encodes CASSPDSQETQYF.

V is TRBV4-1 and J is TRBJ2-3, with D tentatively TRBD2 (5 bases). The ends were cut back, 4 bases at V and 2 bases at J, with 10 bases in the middle. The CDR3 sequence is 14 residues long. Germline CDR1 reads MGHRA; CDR2 reads YSYEKL. The CDR3 DNA follows: TGCGCCAGCAGCCCCACTAGATTCACAGATACGCAGTATTTT. Amino acid sequence: CASSPTRFTDTQYF.

V usage is TRBV6-5 and J usage is TRBJ1-1, with D maybe TRBD1 (5 bases). CDR1 is MNHEY, CDR2 SVGAGI, per germline. Trimming removed 0 bases at V and 6 bases at J, with 14 bases between. CDR3 length equals 15 residues. The CDR3: CASSYSDTLWAEAFF. The CDR3 bases are TGTGCCAGCAGTTACTCGGACACGCTTTGGGCTGAAGCTTTCTTT.

This clone occurred once. The chain couples TRBV5-1 to TRBJ2-3; no reliable D call. Trimming removed 0 bases from V and 0 bases from J, with 14 bases in between. The CDR3 sequence is 17 residues long. The V gene's germline CDR1 is SGHRS and CDR2 YFSETQ. CDR3 nucleotide sequence: TGCGCCAGCAGCTTGGAATTAGCCGCCCCTAGCACAGATACGCAGTATTTT. Translated: CASSLELAAPSTDTQYF.

The rearrangement links TRBV28 to TRBJ2-7; 11 bases agree with TRBD2. Germline trimming cut 5 bases from V and 3 bases from J; bases unmatched to any gene: 3. This CDR3 is 14 amino acids long. Germline V gives CDR1 MDHEN, CDR2 SYDVKM. CDR3 protein: CASSPGLADYEQYF. CDR3 nucleotides: TGTGCCAGCAGTCCGGGACTAGCGGACTACGAGCAGTACTTC.

The CDR3 DNA follows: TGCGCCAGCAGCCTCAGGGAAATCGGGTACTATAATTCACCCCTCCACTTT. It yields the protein CASSLREIGYYNSPLHF. This chain uses TRBV4-3 with TRBJ1-6, with D perhaps matching TRBD1 (5 bases). Germline V gene data show CDR1 as LGHNA and CDR2 as YSLEER. Trimming cost V 4 bases and J 3 bases, with 16 bases left between them. The CDR3 consists of 17 residues.

The rearrangement links TRBV4-3 to TRBJ2-1; D is undetermined. CDR3 length equals 13 residues. Looked up from germline, CDR1 is LGHNA and CDR2 is YSLEER. Trimming pared 1 base from V and 4 bases from J, leaving 5 bases between. The CDR3 DNA is TGCGCCAGCAGCCAAGCGGAGTACAATGAGCAGTTCTTC. Translated: CASSQAEYNEQFF.